These 32 T cell receptor beta chains came from one sample sequenced in a study of cytomegalovirus exposure and HLA in healthy donors. With 60 Vbeta and 13 Jbeta primers, the PCR was carried out. TCRdb keeps only in-frame clones here, not all; method: immunoSEQ multiplex PCR. This sample carries about 130,000 clones, over 70% of them seen once, and the ten largest clones take approximately 4%. Material: PBMCs. The source of these receptors is a man aged 18-30 years in good health and CMV-seropositive.

The rearrangement links TRBV28 to TRBJ1-1, with 8 bases matching TRBD1. This CDR3 contains 16 residues. The V segment lost 2 bases and the J segment 3 bases; nucleotides outside the gene matches: 8. Germline V gene lookup returns CDR1 MDHEN and CDR2 SYDVKM. CDR3 loop: CASSLEGRGPYTEAFF. The CDR3 DNA sequence: TGTGCCAGCAGTTTAGAGGGCAGGGGGCCCTACACTGAAGCTTTCTTT. Together with reference TRBV28 and TRBJ1-1, the CDR3 gives the full variable domain: DVKVTQSSRYLVKRTGEKVFLECVQDMDHENMFWYRQDPGLGLRLIYFSYDVKMKEKGDIPEGYSVSREKKERFSLILESASTNQTSMYLCASSLEGRGPYTEAFFGQGTRLTVV.

The chain recombines TRBV6-1 with TRBJ1-4, with 12 nucleotides matching TRBD1. This CDR3 contains 14 residues. V lost 4 bases to trimming and J lost 10 bases; unmatched junction nucleotides: 4. Germline loops: CDR1 MNHNS, CDR2 SASEGT. This CDR3 reads CASSVGTGGAKLFF. The CDR3 DNA reads as TGTGCCAGCAGTGTAGGGACAGGGGGCGCAAAACTGTTTTTT.

CDR3 sequence: CASSELFTGEQFF. Written as DNA, the CDR3 is TGCGCCAGCAGTGAACTTTTTACGGGTGAGCAGTTCTTC. The J gene is TRBJ2-1, the V gene TRBV10-1; D gene ambiguous. Between the trimmed V and J ends, which lost 3 bases and 9 bases, there was a span of 12 bases. Per germline, CDR1 WNHNN and CDR2 SYGVQD (reference sequence). This CDR3 has 13 residues.

V usage is TRBV6-4 and J usage is TRBJ2-3, with D maybe TRBD1 (6 bases). The V gene's germline CDR1 is MRHNA and CDR2 SNTAGT. This CDR3 is built from 13 residues. Trimming left V 2 bases short and J 4 bases short, with 7 bases between. CDR3 in DNA: TGTGCCAGCAGTGACGACAGGTCAGATACGCAGTATTTT. It is translated as CASSDDRSDTQYF.

The chain couples TRBV4-1 to TRBJ2-3; 7 bases are a match to TRBD1. Per the germline V gene, CDR1 is MGHRA and CDR2 is YSYEKL. The CDR3 runs 14 residues. With V trimmed by 1 base and J by 6 bases, 4 bases remained unmatched. The CDR3 DNA is TGCGCCAGCAGCCAAGTTCAGGGGGTTGATACGCAGTATTTT. Translated, it gives CASSQVQGVDTQYF.

The chain carries TRBV27 and TRBJ2-7; 7 nucleotides line up with TRBD1. Germline-derived CDR1 and CDR2 are MNHEY and SMNVEV (reference sequence). The V segment lost 4 bases and the J segment 7 bases; nucleotides outside the gene matches: 7. CDR3 size: 13 residues. Here the CDR3 DNA reads TGTGCCAGCAGTTGGACAGGCTCGGGGGAGCAGTACTTC. Amino acid sequence: CASSWTGSGEQYF.

A note on this clone: The same CDR3 can be traced to other DNA sequences in this sample. The gene calls are TRBV7-8 and TRBJ1-1; 8 bases map to TRBD1. Germline V lookup: CDR1 SGHVS, CDR2 FQNEAQ. The CDR3 has 17 amino acids. V was clipped by 1 base and J by 1 base; unmatched bases: 8. As DNA, the CDR3 is TGTGCCAGCAGCTTAGTTCCGCAGGGGGCCCCGAACACTGAAGCTTTCTTT. Protein: CASSLVPQGAPNTEAFF.

V gene TRBV6-1 combines with J gene TRBJ2-5; TRBD1 is a possible D gene (5 bases). Germline CDR1 reads MNHNS; CDR2 reads SASEGT. Trimming shortened V by 4 bases and J by 5 bases, and 11 bases separated the two germline ends. The CDR3 is 13 amino acids. The CDR3 DNA sequence: TGTGCCAGCAGTGCCAGGGTCGAGGAGACCCAGTACTTC. Translation gives CASSARVEETQYF.

The chain is built from TRBV12-5 and TRBJ1-5, with TRBD1 matching over 9 bases. Losses at the gene ends were 1 base for V and 5 bases for J; bases not matched to a gene: 9. The CDR3 spans 17 residues. The germline gives CDR1 LGHNT, CDR2 FRNRAP. The CDR3 DNA reads TGTGCTAGTGGTTTGGGCCACGGGACAGGGAGTGATCAGCCCCAGCATTTT. Protein: CASGLGHGTGSDQPQHF.

The chain combines TRBV4-1 with TRBJ1-1; D unclear. V lost 5 bases, J lost 1 base, and 5 bases lay in between. This CDR3 spans 12 amino acids. The V gene's germline CDR1 is MGHRA and CDR2 YSYEKL. The CDR3: CASSTRNTEAFF. For the CDR3, the DNA is TGCGCCAGCAGCACGAGGAACACTGAAGCTTTCTTT.

This chain uses TRBV9 with TRBJ1-6, with 8 positions matching TRBD1. With 4 bases clipped from V and 10 bases from J, the junction kept 7 bases outside the gene matches. This CDR3 has 14 residues. Looked up from germline, CDR1 is SGDLS and CDR2 is YYNGEE. CDR3 DNA: TGTGCCAGCAGCCCGACAGGGGAGGGATCACCCCTCCACTTT. This codes for CASSPTGEGSPLHF.

With regard to this clone: One end of the junction varies from germline; a read error may be responsible. This sequence joins TRBV7-9 and TRBJ1-1; possibly TRBD1 for D (5 bases). Germline lookup yields CDR1 SEHNR and CDR2 FQNEAQ (reference sequence). The CDR3 consists of 15 residues. Here the CDR3 reads CSSSLEGTREMGAFF. The CDR3 DNA is TGTTCCAGCAGCTTAGAGGGGACTAGAGAAATGGGAGCTTTCTTT. Full variable domain (missing parts from reference TRBV7-9 and TRBJ1-1): DTGVSQNPRHKITKRGQNVTFRCDPISEHNRLYWYRQTLGQGPEFLTYFQNEAQLEKSRLLSDRFSAERPKGSFSTLEIQRTEQGDSAMYLCSSSLEGTREMGAFFGQGTRLTVV.

This clone came up once. The J gene is TRBJ1-6, the V gene TRBV25-1, with TRBD1 identical over 7 bases. Germline V gives CDR1 MGHDK, CDR2 SYGVNS. The CDR3 extends over 14 amino acids. The V and J ends lost 5 bases and 5 bases, in that order; junction bases with no gene match: 3. This CDR3 reads CASSWDRDNSPLHF. CDR3 coding DNA: TGTGCCAGCAGTTGGGACAGAGATAATTCACCCCTCCACTTT.

The chain's CDR3 is CARPGGNTEAFF. The CDR3 DNA reads TGTGCCAGGCCGGGGGGGAACACTGAAGCTTTCTTT. V and J are TRBV21-1 and TRBJ1-1. TRBV21-1 is deemed a pseudogene. This CDR3 is built from 12 residues.

The rearrangement joins TRBV18 to TRBJ2-2; no clear D gene. This CDR3 spans 17 amino acids. V was shortened by 3 bases and J by 6 bases, with 20 bases between the two germline ends. Per germline, CDR1 KGHSH and CDR2 LQKENI. CDR3 sequence reads: CASSPPPGLIVAGELFF. The CDR3 DNA sequence: TGTGCCAGCTCACCCCCCCCGGGTCTAATTGTGGCCGGGGAGCTGTTTTTT.

This clone was seen more than once but under ten times. The chain couples TRBV19 to TRBJ1-5; 8 bases are shared with TRBD1. CDR3 size: 13 residues. From germline, CDR1 is LNHDA and CDR2 SQIVND (reference sequence). The V segment lost 7 bases and the J segment 4 bases; nucleotides outside the gene matches: 3. CDR3 protein: CASTDRENQPQHF. The DNA for the CDR3 is TGTGCCAGTACGGACAGGGAGAATCAGCCCCAGCATTTT.

The chain joins TRBV2 to TRBJ2-3; D is unresolved. There are 14 residues in the CDR3. The V and J ends lost 8 bases and 6 bases respectively, with 18 bases between them. CDR1 and CDR2 (germline): SNHLY, FYNNEI. Here the CDR3 DNA reads TGTGCCAGCCAGACCACTCCCAGCGCGGATACGCAGTATTTT. Protein sequence: CASQTTPSADTQYF.

The chain links TRBV6-5 to TRBJ1-2, with TRBD1 matching over 9 bases. Trimming removed 6 bases from V and 4 bases from J; junction bases left unmatched: 6. Germline V CDR1 and CDR2: MNHEY, SVGAGI. The CDR3 is 14 residues long. CDR3 sequence: CASSRDRATYGYTF. In DNA, the CDR3 is TGTGCCAGCAGCCGGGACAGGGCGACCTATGGCTACACCTTC.

V is TRBV30 and J is TRBJ1-6; TRBD1 agrees at 9 bases. The CDR3 is 15 residues long. The junction had 5 bases not matched to a gene; V was cut back by 2 bases and J by 6 bases. Per germline, CDR1 GTSNPN and CDR2 SVGIG (reference sequence). This chain's CDR3 is CAWSTRTGANSPLHF. The CDR3 nucleotides are TGTGCCTGGAGTACCCGGACAGGGGCTAATTCACCCCTCCACTTT.

This chain joins TRBV6-5 and TRBJ2-5; D possibly corresponds to TRBD1 (5 bases). The end of the DNA is better explained by TRBJ2-7, so the J call may be wrong. The CDR3 totals 15 residues. Germline CDR1 reads MNHEY; CDR2 reads SVGAGI. In DNA, the CDR3 is TGTGCCAGCAGTACAGGTTACCGAGGCCACTACGAGCAGTACTTC. Its protein is CASSTGYRGHYEQYF.

CDR3 sequence reads: CAWSAGPENTEAFF. The CDR3 bases are TGTGCCTGGAGTGCAGGGCCGGAGAACACTGAAGCTTTCTTT. The gene calls are TRBV30 and TRBJ1-1; weak D call: TRBD1 (5 bases). V was cut by 1 base and J by 1 base, with 10 bases left in between. The CDR3 is 14 residues long. CDR1 is GTSNPN, CDR2 SVGIG, per germline (reference sequence).

The rearrangement links TRBV4-1 to TRBJ1-1; D is possibly TRBD1 (6 bases). Germline V gene data show CDR1 as MGHRA and CDR2 as YSYEKL. V lost 5 bases, J lost 5 bases, and 27 bases lay in between. The CDR3 is made up of 18 amino acids. CDR3 in amino acids: CASSGRGQQVPFRTEAFF. The CDR3, as DNA: TGCGCCAGCAGCGGGCGCGGACAGCAGGTACCCTTTAGAACTGAAGCTTTCTTT.

The V gene is TRBV7-9, the J gene TRBJ1-5; no definite D call. The germline V and J ends were trimmed by 1 base and 6 bases, with 13 bases remaining between them. The CDR3 runs 15 residues. Per the germline V gene, CDR1 is SEHNR and CDR2 is FQNEAQ (reference sequence). The CDR3 reads CASSLDGGSGQPQHF. The DNA for the CDR3 is TGTGCCAGCAGCTTAGATGGCGGGTCGGGTCAGCCCCAGCATTTT.

The chain uses TRBV5-1 and TRBJ2-5, with 7 bases lining up with TRBD2. V lost 0 bases to trimming and J lost 2 bases; unmatched junction nucleotides: 7. CDR3 size: 16 residues. CDR1 and CDR2 (germline): SGHRS, YFSETQ. CDR3 sequence reads: CASSLGRASGQETQYF. The CDR3 DNA reads as TGCGCCAGCAGCTTGGGACGGGCTAGCGGACAAGAGACCCAGTACTTC.

The rearrangement joins TRBV6-1 to TRBJ1-3, with D maybe TRBD1 (6 bases). The germline V gene has CDR1 MNHNS and CDR2 SASEGT. With 3 bases removed from V and 0 bases from J, the gap between germline ends came to 12 bases. CDR3 length equals 16 residues. CDR3 sequence: CASSEVQGSSGNTIYF. CDR3 nucleotide sequence: TGTGCCAGCAGTGAGGTCCAGGGGAGCTCTGGAAACACCATATATTTT.

This clone has just a few counts. The chain has TRBV2 and TRBJ1-2, with 8 bases fitting TRBD1. V shed 6 bases, J shed 0 bases, and the junction held 12 bases outside the gene matches. CDR3 size: 17 residues. Germline V CDR1 and CDR2: SNHLY, FYNNEI. CDR3 DNA: TGTGCCAGCAGCGTTAATGACAGGGGTCGTTCTAACTATGGCTACACCTTC. It yields the protein CASSVNDRGRSNYGYTF.

The chain uses TRBV19 and TRBJ2-7; D is ambiguous. Per germline, CDR1 LNHDA and CDR2 SQIVND (reference sequence). V lost 6 bases and J 6 bases, leaving 6 bases between the germline ends. The CDR3 runs to 10 residues. DNA of the CDR3: TGTGCCAGTAGATCGGGCGAGCAGTACTTC. It translates to CASRSGEQYF.

On this clone: Other DNA sequences within the sample encode an identical CDR3. J is TRBJ1-5 and V is TRBV19; 7 nucleotides agree with TRBD1. The V gene's germline CDR1 is LNHDA and CDR2 SQIVND (reference sequence). The CDR3 runs to 14 residues. The J segment lost 6 bases and the V segment lost 4 bases, leaving 6 bases of the junction unmatched. Written as DNA, the CDR3 is TGTGCCAGTAGTAGGCAGGGGGATCCTCAGCCCCAGCATTTT. It translates to CASSRQGDPQPQHF.

The gene calls are TRBV27 and TRBJ1-2; D perhaps matches TRBD1 (5 bases). Trimming removed 10 bases from V and 3 bases from J, with 12 bases in between. The CDR3 is 12 residues long. In germline, CDR1 is MNHEY, CDR2 SMNVEV (reference sequence). In nucleotides, the CDR3 is TGTGCCACCCAGGGAAAGGACTATGGCTACACCTTC. Protein: CATQGKDYGYTF.

The rearrangement joins TRBV7-2 to TRBJ1-6; TRBD1 matches 10 bases. The CDR3 has 16 residues. V dropped 4 bases and J dropped 7; count of bases not matched to a gene: 7. CDR1 SGHTA and CDR2 FQGNSA come from the germline V gene. The CDR3 nucleotides are TGTGCCAGCAGCTCGCGACAGGGGGCGCACAATTCACCCCTCCACTTT. Translation: CASSSRQGAHNSPLHF.

The chain combines TRBV29-1 with TRBJ2-1; D may be TRBD2 (6 bases). Looked up from germline, CDR1 is SQVTM and CDR2 is ANQGSEA. V lost 6 bases, J lost 7 bases, and 22 bases lay in between. This CDR3 has 15 residues. The CDR3 loop reads CSVARGSSGVNEQFF. The DNA for the CDR3 is TGCAGCGTCGCCCGGGGGTCATCGGGGGTGAATGAGCAGTTCTTC.

The rearrangement uses TRBV5-1 and TRBJ2-7; 10 nucleotides align to TRBD2. Germline V gives CDR1 SGHRS, CDR2 YFSETQ. CDR3 length: 15 residues. J was trimmed by 4 bases and V by 4 bases; bases with no gene match: 8. Here the CDR3 DNA reads TGCGCCAGCAGCGTAACTAGCGGGACTAATTACGAGCAGTACTTC. Translated, it gives CASSVTSGTNYEQYF.